One and the same sample provided the 29 T cell receptor beta chains below, sequenced in a study of blood T cell repertoires in COVID-19 (dated by TCRdb to 2018 to 2021). The library was produced with the immunoSEQ multiplex PCR assay. The table comes from immuneACCESS by way of TCRdb, which keeps in-frame sequences with V and J called. Part of the clones is missing from these tables; in studies checked, under half for an unresolved V gene and the rest for unknown reasons. This sample comprises over 400,000 clones, 86% of them detected only once. The ten biggest clones cover 1.4% to 1.5% of the sample. Sequencing was done on a sample of peripheral blood. Source of these receptors: a woman aged 30 to 39 with active or convalescent COVID-19.

The chain joins TRBV19 to TRBJ1-5; TRBD1 agrees at 7 bases. The germline CDR1 and CDR2 sequences are LNHDA and SQIVND (reference sequence). The CDR3 totals 15 residues. Unmatched junction bases numbered 6, after V lost 6 bases and J lost 1 base. The CDR3 nucleotides are TGTGCCAGTAGGAGGGGGCCAAGCAGCAATCAGCCCCAGCATTTT. Its translation is CASRRGPSSNQPQHF.

This chain links TRBV6-2 or TRBV6-3 with TRBJ1-5; 7 bases are shared with TRBD1. J was trimmed by 5 bases and V by 5 bases; bases with no gene match: 6. CDR3 length: 14 residues. Germline lookup yields CDR1 MNHEY and CDR2 SVGEGT. The CDR3 DNA is TGTGCCAGCAGTATCACAGGGGATTATCAGCCCCAGCATTTT. It is translated as CASSITGDYQPQHF.

This chain joins TRBV3-1 (or the pseudogene TRBV3-2) and TRBJ2-7; 11 bases are a match to TRBD2. In germline, CDR1 is LGHDT, CDR2 YNNKEL (reference sequence). The CDR3 consists of 13 residues. Germline trimming cut 4 bases from V and 6 bases from J; bases unmatched to any gene: 2. CDR3 sequence: CASSLAGGIEQYF. The CDR3 DNA sequence: TGTGCCAGCAGCCTAGCGGGGGGGATCGAGCAGTACTTC.

The chain uses TRBV30 and TRBJ1-5; no clear D. This CDR3 region has 14 residues. In germline, CDR1 is GTSNPN, CDR2 SVGIG (reference sequence). Trimming removed 2 bases from V and 3 bases from J, with 11 bases in between. CDR3: CAWSWQAANQPQHF. In nucleotides, the CDR3 is TGTGCCTGGAGTTGGCAGGCCGCCAATCAGCCCCAGCATTTT.

This chain uses TRBV27 with TRBJ1-2, with 8 nucleotides matching TRBD1. The CDR3 totals 15 residues. Trimming removed 7 bases from V and 6 bases from J; junction bases left unmatched: 13. Germline V gives CDR1 MNHEY, CDR2 SMNVEV (reference sequence). DNA for the CDR3: TGTGCCAGCAACCTTGTTGGGGACAGGACGGATGGCTACACCTTC. As protein: CASNLVGDRTDGYTF.

V usage is TRBV5-4 and J usage is TRBJ2-1; 10 positions match TRBD1. This CDR3 spans 15 amino acids. Looked up from germline, CDR1 is SGHNT and CDR2 is YYREEE (reference sequence). V dropped 5 bases and J dropped 1; count of bases not matched to a gene: 3. The CDR3 sequence is CASRAGQGSYNEQFF. DNA for the CDR3: TGTGCCAGCAGGGCGGGACAGGGGTCCTACAATGAGCAGTTCTTC.

This sequence joins TRBV7-2 and TRBJ2-5; 9 bases map to TRBD2. Per the germline V gene, CDR1 is SGHTA and CDR2 is FQGNSA. This CDR3 spans 16 amino acids. With 5 bases clipped from V and 1 base from J, the junction kept 8 bases outside the gene matches. Here the CDR3 reads CASSPYRREGQETQYF. CDR3 bases: TGTGCCAGCAGCCCCTATCGGCGGGAGGGCCAAGAGACCCAGTACTTC.

The chain carries TRBV4-1 and TRBJ1-5, with TRBD1 matching 8 bases. The CDR3 has 16 residues. With V trimmed by 4 bases and J by 2 bases, 7 bases remained unmatched. Germline lookup yields CDR1 MGHRA and CDR2 YSYEKL. CDR3 bases: TGCGCCAGCAGCCTTGGACAGGGAATCGGCAATCAGCCCCAGCATTTT. Its protein product is CASSLGQGIGNQPQHF.

The chain links TRBV2 to TRBJ1-6; D possibly corresponds to TRBD1 (5 bases). Deletions cut 6 bases from V and 6 bases from J, with 12 bases between. The CDR3 consists of 14 residues. Looked up from germline, CDR1 is SNHLY and CDR2 is FYNNEI. CDR3 coding DNA: TGTGCCAGCAGGGAGCGACAGACTAATTCACCCCTCCACTTT. This codes for CASRERQTNSPLHF.

This chain joins TRBV3-1 (or the pseudogene TRBV3-2) and TRBJ1-2; TRBD1 aligns across 10 bases. The germline gives CDR1 LGHDT, CDR2 YNNKEL (reference sequence). The CDR3 consists of 15 residues. V trimming: 4 bases; J trimming: 8 bases; junction bases outside the gene matches: 10. The chain's CDR3 is CASSRETGGAKGYTF. The CDR3 DNA is TGTGCCAGCAGCCGAGAGACAGGGGGCGCAAAAGGCTACACCTTC.

This clone was recorded once. The chain has TRBV30 and TRBJ1-1; D uncertain. The CDR3 has 12 residues. Germline loops: CDR1 GTSNPN, CDR2 SVGIG (reference sequence). Deletions cut 4 bases from V and 7 bases from J, with 13 bases between. The CDR3 loop is CAWNGPPGEAFF. The CDR3 region has the DNA TGTGCCTGGAACGGTCCCCCGGGTGAAGCTTTCTTT.

CDR3 sequence reads: CASSQDPGGQYEQYF. CDR3 coding DNA: TGCGCCAGCAGCCAGGACCCGGGGGGGCAATACGAGCAGTACTTC. V usage is TRBV4-1 and J usage is TRBJ2-7; TRBD2 matches 8 bases. The V gene's germline CDR1 is MGHRA and CDR2 YSYEKL. V lost 3 bases to trimming and J lost 4 bases; unmatched junction nucleotides: 8. The CDR3 spans 15 residues.

J is TRBJ1-1 and V is TRBV6-6, with D hard to call. Germline V gene data show CDR1 as MNHNY and CDR2 as SVGAGI (reference sequence). The CDR3 is made up of 11 amino acids. Trimming shortened V by 2 bases and J by 10 bases, and 8 bases separated the two germline ends. The CDR3 spells CASSYLLGAFF. The CDR3 DNA sequence: TGTGCCAGCAGTTACCTCCTCGGAGCTTTCTTT.

The chain recombines TRBV2 with TRBJ2-2, with 10 positions matching TRBD2. This CDR3 has 19 residues. Germline V CDR1 and CDR2: SNHLY, FYNNEI. The trim removed 5 bases at V and 9 bases at J, leaving 21 bases unmatched. This CDR3 is CASSPSEEREGVHERELFF. In nucleotides, the CDR3 is TGTGCCAGCAGTCCATCCGAGGAGCGGGAGGGGGTACACGAGCGGGAGCTGTTTTTT.

This sequence joins TRBV19 and TRBJ2-1, with 7 bases identical to TRBD2. Germline lookup yields CDR1 LNHDA and CDR2 SQIVND (reference sequence). J was trimmed by 6 bases and V by 3 bases; bases with no gene match: 8. CDR3 length: 15 residues. The CDR3 loop reads CASSIISGTGNEQFF. The CDR3 DNA sequence: TGTGCCAGTAGTATTATCAGCGGGACTGGCAATGAGCAGTTCTTC.

This clone was detected only a few times. The V gene is TRBV4-1, the J gene TRBJ1-2, with 8 bases identical to TRBD1. Germline V gene data show CDR1 as MGHRA and CDR2 as YSYEKL. Unmatched junction bases numbered 8, after V lost 1 base and J lost 4 bases. This CDR3 has 16 amino acids. CDR3 sequence: CASSQAVQGAGYGYTF. CDR3 coding DNA: TGCGCCAGCAGCCAAGCAGTGCAGGGGGCAGGCTATGGCTACACCTTC.

The chain is built from TRBV6-5 and TRBJ2-2, with TRBD1 identical over 8 bases. V was pared by 1 base and J by 6 bases, with 4 bases of the junction left unmatched. The CDR3 consists of 15 residues. CDR1 MNHEY and CDR2 SVGAGI come from the germline V gene. The CDR3 DNA reads TGTGCCAGCAGTTACTTCCAGGGGGCTGCCGGGGAGCTGTTTTTT. It is translated as CASSYFQGAAGELFF.

The chain joins TRBV9 to TRBJ2-7; 7 positions agree with TRBD1. Germline CDR1 and CDR2: SGDLS and YYNGEE. Unmatched junction bases numbered 11, after V lost 3 bases and J lost 5 bases. The CDR3 consists of 15 residues. CDR3 in amino acids: CASSALDRWPDEQYF. The DNA for the CDR3 is TGTGCCAGCAGCGCGCTGGACAGGTGGCCGGACGAGCAGTACTTC. The full variable domain, completed using reference TRBV9 and TRBJ2-7, is DSGVTQTPKHLITATGQRVTLRCSPRSGDLSVYWYQQSLDQGLQFLIQYYNGEERAKGNILERFSAQQFPDLHSELNLSSLELGDSALYFCASSALDRWPDEQYFGPGTRLTVT.

The gene calls are TRBV20-1 and TRBJ2-7; the match to TRBD2 covers 7 bases. The CDR3 has 11 amino acids. The trim removed 7 bases at V and 2 bases at J, leaving 2 bases unmatched. Germline V CDR1 and CDR2: DFQATT, SNEGSKA (reference sequence). CDR3 loop: CSVGLAYEQYF. The CDR3 coding sequence is TGCAGTGTTGGACTAGCCTACGAGCAGTACTTC.

CDR3 amino acids: CASSDGAYSGNTIYF. CDR3 DNA sequence: TGTGCCAGCAGTGATGGGGCCTACTCTGGAAACACCATATATTTT. This chain links TRBV6-1 with TRBJ1-3; tentative D call: TRBD1 (5 bases). Germline values: CDR1 MNHNS, CDR2 SASEGT. The V and J ends lost 3 bases and 0 bases respectively, with 9 bases between them. The CDR3 extends over 15 amino acids.

V and J are TRBV21-1 and TRBJ2-7; the DNA was not compared with TRBD2, the D call given in the table. TRBV21-1 is marked as a pseudogene. The CDR3 length is 15 residues. The CDR3 bases are TGTGCCAGCGGCGCGGGAGGGCCTCTTAGTTACGAGCAGTACTTC. The encoded protein is CASGAGGPLSYEQYF.

V and J are TRBV14 and TRBJ2-3; tentatively, D is TRBD2 (7 bases). CDR1 SGHDN and CDR2 FVKESK come from the germline V gene. The V and J ends lost 4 bases and 0 bases respectively, with 14 bases between them. CDR3 length equals 16 residues. In DNA, the CDR3 is TGTGCCAGCAGCCTACCCGGGGGGCTTAGCACAGATACGCAGTATTTT. Amino acids: CASSLPGGLSTDTQYF. The full variable domain, in which reference TRBV14 and TRBJ2-3 provide the parts outside the CDR3, is EAGVTQFPSHSVIEKGQTVTLRCDPISGHDNLYWYRRVMGKEIKFLLHFVKESKQDESGMPNNRFLAERTGGTYSTLKVQPAELEDSGVYFCASSLPGGLSTDTQYFGPGTRLTVL.

This sequence joins TRBV30 and TRBJ1-2, with a tentative D call TRBD1 (5 bases). Germline V CDR1 and CDR2: GTSNPN, SVGIG (reference sequence). Deletions cut 5 bases from V and 9 bases from J, with 16 bases between. The CDR3 is 12 amino acids. The CDR3, as DNA: TGTGCCTGGGGGATCGGGGGGAATCGCTACACCTTC. Its translation: CAWGIGGNRYTF. The complete variable domain, with remaining parts taken from reference TRBV30 and TRBJ1-2, reads SQTIHQWPATLVQPVGSPLSLECTVEGTSNPNLYWYRQAAGRGLQLLFYSVGIGQISSEVPQNLSASRPQDRQFILSSKKLLLSDSGFYLCAWGIGGNRYTFGSGTRLTVV.

This clone was seen only once. The rearrangement links TRBV19 to TRBJ1-2; 7 bases map to TRBD1. Germline CDR1 is LNHDA and CDR2 is SQIVND (reference sequence). The V segment lost 3 bases and the J segment 8 bases; nucleotides outside the gene matches: 6. This CDR3 is built from 13 residues. The CDR3 DNA follows: TGTGCCAGTAGTATCAACAGGGGAGACGGCTACACCTTC. Amino acid sequence: CASSINRGDGYTF.

The CDR3 sequence is CASSQALGGNYGYTF. Written as DNA, the CDR3 is TGTGCCAGCAGCCAAGCCCTGGGGGGAAACTATGGCTACACCTTC. The V call is TRBV3-1 (or the pseudogene TRBV3-2), the J call TRBJ1-2; tentative D call: TRBD1 (5 bases). The CDR3 length is 15 residues. The germline V gene has CDR1 LGHDT and CDR2 YNNKEL (reference sequence). V lost 1 base and J 2 bases, leaving 11 bases between the germline ends.

The rearrangement links TRBV6-5 to TRBJ1-1; possibly TRBD1 for D (5 bases). Germline V lookup: CDR1 MNHEY, CDR2 SVGAGI. This CDR3 comprises 13 residues. V shed 6 bases and J shed 3 bases, with 11 bases lying between them. CDR3 amino acids: CASRPRDYTEAFF. The CDR3 nucleotides read TGTGCCAGCAGGCCCAGGGATTACACTGAAGCTTTCTTT.

The V and J genes are TRBV4-2 and TRBJ2-1; 9 bases map to TRBD2. The germline V gene encodes CDR1 LGHNA and CDR2 YNFKEQ. The CDR3 has 19 residues. With V trimmed by 0 bases and J by 10 bases, 19 bases remained unmatched. Here the CDR3 DNA reads TGTGCCAGCAGCCAAGATCCCCTCGACTGGGCGGGAGGGCCTATCGAGCAGTTCTTC. Translating it yields CASSQDPLDWAGGPIEQFF.

This rearrangement joins TRBV5-1 to TRBJ2-2; possible D gene TRBD1, 6 bases. Trimming removed 0 bases from V and 4 bases from J, with 7 bases in between. Germline values: CDR1 SGHRS, CDR2 YFSETQ. The CDR3 runs 14 residues. The CDR3 spells CASSLGTVTGELFF. For the CDR3, the DNA is TGCGCCAGCAGCTTGGGGACAGTCACCGGGGAGCTGTTTTTT. Full variable domain (remainder filled in from reference TRBV5-1 and TRBJ2-2): KAGVTQTPRYLIKTRGQQVTLSCSPISGHRSVSWYQQTPGQGLQFLFEYFSETQRNKGNFPGRFSGRQFSNSRSEMNVSTLELGDSALYLCASSLGTVTGELFFGEGSRLTVL.

V is TRBV4-2 and J is TRBJ2-5, with 11 bases matching TRBD2. The CDR3 sequence is 18 residues long. Germline CDR1 is LGHNA and CDR2 is YNFKEQ. V lost 0 bases, J lost 5 bases, and 11 bases stayed unmatched. CDR3 amino acids: CASSQEGALAGGFETQYF. The CDR3 DNA follows: TGTGCCAGCAGCCAAGAGGGGGCGCTAGCGGGGGGTTTTGAGACCCAGTACTTC.